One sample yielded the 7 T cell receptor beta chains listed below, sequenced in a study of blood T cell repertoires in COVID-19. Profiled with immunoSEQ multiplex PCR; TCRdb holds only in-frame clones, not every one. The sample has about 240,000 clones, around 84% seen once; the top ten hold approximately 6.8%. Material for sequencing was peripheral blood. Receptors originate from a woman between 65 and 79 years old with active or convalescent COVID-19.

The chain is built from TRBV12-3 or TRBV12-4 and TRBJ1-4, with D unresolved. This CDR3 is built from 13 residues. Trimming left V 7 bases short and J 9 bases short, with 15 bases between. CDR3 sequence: CASTLDWSQKLFF. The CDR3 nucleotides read TGTGCCAGCACCCTCGACTGGTCTCAAAAACTGTTTTTT.

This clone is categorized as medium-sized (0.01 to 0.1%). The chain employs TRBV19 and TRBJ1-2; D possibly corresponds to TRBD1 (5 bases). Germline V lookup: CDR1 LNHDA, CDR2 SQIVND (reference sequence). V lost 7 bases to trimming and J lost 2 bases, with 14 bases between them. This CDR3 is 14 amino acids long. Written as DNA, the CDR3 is TGTGCCAGTAACCAGTTCGGGGGAAACTATGGCTACACCTTC. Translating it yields CASNQFGGNYGYTF.

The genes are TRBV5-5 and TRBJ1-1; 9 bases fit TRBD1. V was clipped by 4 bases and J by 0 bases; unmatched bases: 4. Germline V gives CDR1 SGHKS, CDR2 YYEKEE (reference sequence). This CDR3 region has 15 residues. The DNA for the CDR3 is TGTGCCAGCAGCCCTAGGACAGGGGTGAACACTGAAGCTTTCTTT. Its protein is CASSPRTGVNTEAFF.

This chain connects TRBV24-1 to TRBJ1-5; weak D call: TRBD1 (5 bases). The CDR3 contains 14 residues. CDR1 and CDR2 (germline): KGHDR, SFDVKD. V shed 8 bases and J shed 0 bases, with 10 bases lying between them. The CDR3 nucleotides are TGTGCCACCAATGGGGGGGATAGCAATCAGCCCCAGCATTTT. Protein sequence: CATNGGDSNQPQHF.

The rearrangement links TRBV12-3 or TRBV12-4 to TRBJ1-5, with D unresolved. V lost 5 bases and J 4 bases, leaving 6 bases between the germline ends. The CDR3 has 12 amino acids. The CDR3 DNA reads TGTGCCAGCAGTGCAACAAATCAGCCCCAGCATTTT. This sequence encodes CASSATNQPQHF.

The CDR3 coding sequence is TGCGCCAGCAGCCAGACCCCCTCTCCAGGCCATGGCTACACCTTC. Protein sequence: CASSQTPSPGHGYTF. The V call is TRBV4-3, the J call TRBJ1-2, with D unresolved. The CDR3 spans 15 residues. Trimming left V 3 bases short and J 6 bases short, with 17 bases between. Per germline, CDR1 LGHNA and CDR2 YSLEER.

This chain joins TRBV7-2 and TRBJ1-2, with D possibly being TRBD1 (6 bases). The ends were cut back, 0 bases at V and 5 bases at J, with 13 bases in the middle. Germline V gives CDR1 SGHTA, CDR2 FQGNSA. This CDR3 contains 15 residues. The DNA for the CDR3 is TGTGCCAGCAGCTTAGCGGCAGGGGCCGCATATGGCTACACCTTC. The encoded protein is CASSLAAGAAYGYTF.